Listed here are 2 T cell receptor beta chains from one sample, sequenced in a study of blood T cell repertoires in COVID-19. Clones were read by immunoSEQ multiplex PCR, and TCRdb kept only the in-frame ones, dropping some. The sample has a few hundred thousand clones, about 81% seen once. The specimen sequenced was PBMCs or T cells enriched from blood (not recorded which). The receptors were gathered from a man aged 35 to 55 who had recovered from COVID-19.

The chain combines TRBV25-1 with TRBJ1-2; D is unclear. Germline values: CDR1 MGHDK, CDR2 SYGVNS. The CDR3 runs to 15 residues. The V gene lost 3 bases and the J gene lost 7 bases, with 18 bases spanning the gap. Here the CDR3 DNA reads TGTGCCAGCAGTGAGGAGGGTCCCCTTCTGGGTGGCTACACCTTC. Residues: CASSEEGPLLGGYTF.

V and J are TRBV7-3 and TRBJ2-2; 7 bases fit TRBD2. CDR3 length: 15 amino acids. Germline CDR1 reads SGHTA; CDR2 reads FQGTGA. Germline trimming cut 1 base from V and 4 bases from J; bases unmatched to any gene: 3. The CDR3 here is CASSLRPGGTGELFF. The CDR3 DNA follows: TGTGCCAGCAGCTTAAGACCGGGGGGCACCGGGGAGCTGTTTTTT.